This TCR beta chain was profiled in a study of neurological immune-mediated disorders. Whole-study findings and limits: None of the CDR3 amino acid sequences found in expanded clones was shared across subjects. This suggests that the TCR-beta repertoires were private in all groups. HTLV-1-associated myelopathy had the most TCR clonal expansion, while multiple sclerosis had the least, a level that fell below healthy controls.

Sorted libraries used over 900,000 CD4+ or CD8+ T cells. From 15-18 subjects, every sequencing run obtained over 170 million TCR-beta sequences. Via MiXCR, TCRdb re-called the 5' RACE reads, giving one row per CDR3 protein. The sample contains tens of thousands of distinct CDR3 sequences, about 6% of which appear only once. This clonotype was counted many times. Antigen unknown. V was clipped by 0 bases and J by 11 bases, with 8 bases between them. The CDR3 sequence is 12 residues long. Germline CDR1 is SGHAT and CDR2 is FQNNGV. V usage is TRBV11-2 and J usage is TRBJ2-4; D not resolved. The source is a woman in her forties in good health. The sample taken for sequencing was CD4+ T cells from blood. The CDR3 DNA sequence: TGTGCCAGCAGCTTAGACAGTGTCCTTCAGTACTTC. Translated: CASSLDSVLQYF.